This T cell receptor (beta chain) was sequenced for a study of identical twins. This clonotype was observed many times. TCRdb reanalysed the 5' RACE reads using MiXCR and keeps one entry per CDR3 protein. The table has 650,000 to 800,000 distinct CDR3 sequences, more than 6.5% seen once. A further study also used this sample, focusing on yellow fever vaccine responses in identical twins.

This receptor was identified in a woman under 30 in good health. Sequenced: PBMCs.

CDR3 bases: TGCGCCAGCAGCTTACCGGGACCCTTGAACACTGAAGCTTTCTTT. It codes for CASSLPGPLNTEAFF. V gene TRBV5-1 combines with J gene TRBJ1-1; TRBD1 is a possible D gene (5 bases). Trimming shortened V by 2 bases and J by 0 bases, and 11 bases separated the two germline ends. The CDR3 spans 15 residues. The germline V gene encodes CDR1 SGHRS and CDR2 YFSETQ.